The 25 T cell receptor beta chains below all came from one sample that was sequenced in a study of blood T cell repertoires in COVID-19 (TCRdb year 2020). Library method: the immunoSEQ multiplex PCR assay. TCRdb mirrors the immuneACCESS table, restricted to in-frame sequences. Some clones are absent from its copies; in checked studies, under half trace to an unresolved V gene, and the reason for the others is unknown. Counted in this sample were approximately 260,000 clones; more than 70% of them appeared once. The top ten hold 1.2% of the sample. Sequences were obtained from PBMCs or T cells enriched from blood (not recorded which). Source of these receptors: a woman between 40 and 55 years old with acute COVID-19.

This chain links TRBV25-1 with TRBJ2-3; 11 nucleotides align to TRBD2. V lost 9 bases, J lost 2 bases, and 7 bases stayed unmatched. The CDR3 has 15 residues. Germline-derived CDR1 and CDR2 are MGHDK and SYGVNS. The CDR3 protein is CASPRTSGPTDTQYF. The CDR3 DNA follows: TGTGCCAGTCCGCGGACTAGCGGGCCCACAGATACGCAGTATTTT.

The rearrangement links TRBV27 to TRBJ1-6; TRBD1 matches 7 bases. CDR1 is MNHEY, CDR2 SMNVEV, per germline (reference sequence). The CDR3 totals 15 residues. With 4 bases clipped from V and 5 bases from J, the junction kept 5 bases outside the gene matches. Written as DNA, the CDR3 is TGTGCCAGCAGTTCCCATGACAGGGATAATTCACCCCTCCACTTT. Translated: CASSSHDRDNSPLHF.

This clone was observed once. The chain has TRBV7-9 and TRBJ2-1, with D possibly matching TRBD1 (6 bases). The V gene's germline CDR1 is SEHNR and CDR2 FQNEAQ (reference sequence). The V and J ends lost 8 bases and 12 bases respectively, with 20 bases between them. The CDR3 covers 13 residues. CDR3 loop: CASAPGEWYVQFF. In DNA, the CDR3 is TGTGCCAGCGCACCAGGGGAATGGTATGTGCAGTTCTTC.

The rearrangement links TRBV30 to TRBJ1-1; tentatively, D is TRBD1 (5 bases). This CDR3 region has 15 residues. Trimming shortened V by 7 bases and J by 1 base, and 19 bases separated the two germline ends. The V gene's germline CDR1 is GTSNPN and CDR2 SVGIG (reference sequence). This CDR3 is CASTGMWGENTEAFF. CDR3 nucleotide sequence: TGTGCCTCCACCGGAATGTGGGGCGAGAACACTGAAGCTTTCTTT.

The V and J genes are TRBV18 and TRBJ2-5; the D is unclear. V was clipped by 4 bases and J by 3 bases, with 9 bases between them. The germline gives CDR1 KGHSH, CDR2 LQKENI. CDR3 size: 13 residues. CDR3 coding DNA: TGTGCCAGCTCACGGGTACGGGAAGAGACCCAGTACTTC. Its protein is CASSRVREETQYF.

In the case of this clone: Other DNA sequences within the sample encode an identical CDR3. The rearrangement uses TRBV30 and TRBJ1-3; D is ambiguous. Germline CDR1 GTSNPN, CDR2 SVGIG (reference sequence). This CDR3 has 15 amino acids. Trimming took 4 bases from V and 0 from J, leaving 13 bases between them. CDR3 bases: TGTGCCTGGACGAGGACGGGAAACTCTGGAAACACCATATATTTT. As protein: CAWTRTGNSGNTIYF.

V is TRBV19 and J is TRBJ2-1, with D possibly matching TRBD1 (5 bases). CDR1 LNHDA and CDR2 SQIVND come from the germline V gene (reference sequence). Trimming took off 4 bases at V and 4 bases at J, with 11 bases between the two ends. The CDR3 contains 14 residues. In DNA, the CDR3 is TGTGCCAGTAGTAGAACAGGCGCGTACAATGAGCAGTTCTTC. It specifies CASSRTGAYNEQFF.

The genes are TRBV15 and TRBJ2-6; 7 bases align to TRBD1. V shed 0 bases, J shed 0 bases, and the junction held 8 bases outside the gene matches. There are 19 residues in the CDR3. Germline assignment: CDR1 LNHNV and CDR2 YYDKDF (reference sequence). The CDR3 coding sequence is TGTGCCACCAGCAGAGACGTCGGACAGGCACACTCTGGGGCCAACGTCCTGACTTTC. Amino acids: CATSRDVGQAHSGANVLTF.

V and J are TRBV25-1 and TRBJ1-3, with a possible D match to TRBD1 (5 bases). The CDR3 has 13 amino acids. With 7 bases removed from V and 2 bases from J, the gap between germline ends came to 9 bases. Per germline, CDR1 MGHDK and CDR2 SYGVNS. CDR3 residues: CASISGTGNTIYF. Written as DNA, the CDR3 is TGTGCCAGCATCTCAGGGACTGGAAACACCATATATTTT.

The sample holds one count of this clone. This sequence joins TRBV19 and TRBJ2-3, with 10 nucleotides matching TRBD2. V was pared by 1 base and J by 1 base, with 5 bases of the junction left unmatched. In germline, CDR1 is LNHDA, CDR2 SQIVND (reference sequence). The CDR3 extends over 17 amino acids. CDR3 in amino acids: CASSIGAGGRGTDTQYF. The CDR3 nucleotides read TGTGCCAGTAGTATAGGAGCGGGGGGGCGAGGCACAGATACGCAGTATTTT.

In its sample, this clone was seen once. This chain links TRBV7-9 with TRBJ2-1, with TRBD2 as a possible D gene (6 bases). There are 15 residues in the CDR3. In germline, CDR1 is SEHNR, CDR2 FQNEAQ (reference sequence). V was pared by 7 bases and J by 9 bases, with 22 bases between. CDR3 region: CASTTTGLLVGEQFF. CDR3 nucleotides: TGTGCCAGCACCACTACGGGACTCTTGGTTGGTGAGCAGTTCTTC.

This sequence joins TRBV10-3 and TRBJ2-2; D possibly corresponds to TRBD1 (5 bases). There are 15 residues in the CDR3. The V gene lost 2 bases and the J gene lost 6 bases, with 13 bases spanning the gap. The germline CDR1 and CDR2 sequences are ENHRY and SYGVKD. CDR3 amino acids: CAISERQGEAGELFF. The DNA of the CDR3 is TGTGCCATCAGTGAGAGGCAGGGCGAGGCCGGGGAGCTGTTTTTT.

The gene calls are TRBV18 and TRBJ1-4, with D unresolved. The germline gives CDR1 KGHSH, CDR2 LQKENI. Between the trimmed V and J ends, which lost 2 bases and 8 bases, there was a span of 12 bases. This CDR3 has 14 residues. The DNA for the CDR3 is TGTGCCAGCTCACCAGGAGCTCGTGGAGAAAAACTGTTTTTT. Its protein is CASSPGARGEKLFF.

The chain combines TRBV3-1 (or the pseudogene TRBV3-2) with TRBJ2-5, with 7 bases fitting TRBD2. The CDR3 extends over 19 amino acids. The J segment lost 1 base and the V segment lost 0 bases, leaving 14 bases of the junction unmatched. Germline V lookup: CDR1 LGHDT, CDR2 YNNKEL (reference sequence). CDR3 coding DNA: TGTGCCAGCAGCCAAGATAGGCCTAGCGGAGCCCCTCCCCAAGAGACCCAGTACTTC. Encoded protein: CASSQDRPSGAPPQETQYF.

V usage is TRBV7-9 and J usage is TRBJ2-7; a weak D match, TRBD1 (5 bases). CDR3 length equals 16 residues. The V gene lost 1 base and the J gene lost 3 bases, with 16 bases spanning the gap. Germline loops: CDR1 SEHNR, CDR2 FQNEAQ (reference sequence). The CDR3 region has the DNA TGTGCCAGCAGCTTAGGTAACAGGCGAACTTACTACGAGCAGTACGTC. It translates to CASSLGNRRTYYEQYV.

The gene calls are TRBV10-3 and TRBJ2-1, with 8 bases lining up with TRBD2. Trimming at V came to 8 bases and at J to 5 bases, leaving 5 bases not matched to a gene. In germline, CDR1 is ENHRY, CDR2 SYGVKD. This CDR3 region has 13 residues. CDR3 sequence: CAIGGTSDNEQFF. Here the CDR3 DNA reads TGTGCCATCGGGGGGACTAGTGACAATGAGCAGTTCTTC.

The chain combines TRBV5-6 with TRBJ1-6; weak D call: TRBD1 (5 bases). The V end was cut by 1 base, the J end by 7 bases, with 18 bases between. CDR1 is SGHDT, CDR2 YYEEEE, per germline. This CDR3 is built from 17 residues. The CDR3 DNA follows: TGTGCCAGCAGCTTGTATTCCCTGCAGGAGGGGAATTCACCCCTCCACTTT. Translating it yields CASSLYSLQEGNSPLHF.

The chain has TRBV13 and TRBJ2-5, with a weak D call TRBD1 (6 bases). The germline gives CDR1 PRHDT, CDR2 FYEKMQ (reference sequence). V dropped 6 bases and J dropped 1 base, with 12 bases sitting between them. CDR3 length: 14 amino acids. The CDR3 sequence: CASRLQGSQETQYF. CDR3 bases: TGTGCCAGCAGACTACAGGGAAGCCAAGAGACCCAGTACTTC.

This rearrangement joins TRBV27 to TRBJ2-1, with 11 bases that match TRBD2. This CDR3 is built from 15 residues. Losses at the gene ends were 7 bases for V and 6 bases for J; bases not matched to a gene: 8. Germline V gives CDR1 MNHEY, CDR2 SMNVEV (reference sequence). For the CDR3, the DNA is TGTGCCAGCACCCAACTAGCGGGAGACCTCAATGAGCAGTTCTTC. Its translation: CASTQLAGDLNEQFF.

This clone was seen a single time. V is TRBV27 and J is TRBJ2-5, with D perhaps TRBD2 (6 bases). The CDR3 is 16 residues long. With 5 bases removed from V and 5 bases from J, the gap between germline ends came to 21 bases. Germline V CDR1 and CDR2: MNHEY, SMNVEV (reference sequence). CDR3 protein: CASSHPWVPSVETQYF. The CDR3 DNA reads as TGTGCCAGCAGTCATCCTTGGGTGCCTAGCGTGGAGACCCAGTACTTC.

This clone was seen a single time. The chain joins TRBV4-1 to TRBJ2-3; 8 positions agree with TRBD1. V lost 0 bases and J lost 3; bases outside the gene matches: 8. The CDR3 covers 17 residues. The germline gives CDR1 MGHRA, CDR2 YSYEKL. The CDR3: CASSQDGAGGRTDTQYF. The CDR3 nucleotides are TGCGCCAGCAGCCAAGATGGGGCAGGGGGCCGGACAGATACGCAGTATTTT.

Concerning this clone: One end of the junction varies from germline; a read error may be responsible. This CDR3 is CSVEDRFVPLF. CDR3 nucleotide sequence: TGCAGCGTTGAAGACAGGTTCGTTCCGCTCTTC. The rearrangement uses TRBV29-1 and TRBJ1-2; D not certain. In germline, CDR1 is SQVTM, CDR2 ANQGSEA. CDR3 length: 11 residues.

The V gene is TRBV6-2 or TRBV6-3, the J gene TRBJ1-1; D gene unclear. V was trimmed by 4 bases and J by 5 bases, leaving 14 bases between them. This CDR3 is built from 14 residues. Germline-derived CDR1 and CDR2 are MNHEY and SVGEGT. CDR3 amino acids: CASSWWQARTEAFF. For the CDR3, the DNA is TGTGCCAGCAGTTGGTGGCAGGCACGGACTGAAGCTTTCTTT.

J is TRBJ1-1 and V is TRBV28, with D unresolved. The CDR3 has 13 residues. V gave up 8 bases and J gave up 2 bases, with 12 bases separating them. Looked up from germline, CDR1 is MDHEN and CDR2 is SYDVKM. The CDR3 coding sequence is TGTGCCAGCTACTCAAACGAAAACACTGAAGCTTTCTTT. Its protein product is CASYSNENTEAFF.

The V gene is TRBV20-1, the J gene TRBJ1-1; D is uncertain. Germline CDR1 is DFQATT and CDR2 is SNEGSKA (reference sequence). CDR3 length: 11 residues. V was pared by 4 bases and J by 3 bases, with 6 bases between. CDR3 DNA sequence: TGCAGTGCTAACGGTTACACTGAAGCTTTCTTT. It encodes CSANGYTEAFF.